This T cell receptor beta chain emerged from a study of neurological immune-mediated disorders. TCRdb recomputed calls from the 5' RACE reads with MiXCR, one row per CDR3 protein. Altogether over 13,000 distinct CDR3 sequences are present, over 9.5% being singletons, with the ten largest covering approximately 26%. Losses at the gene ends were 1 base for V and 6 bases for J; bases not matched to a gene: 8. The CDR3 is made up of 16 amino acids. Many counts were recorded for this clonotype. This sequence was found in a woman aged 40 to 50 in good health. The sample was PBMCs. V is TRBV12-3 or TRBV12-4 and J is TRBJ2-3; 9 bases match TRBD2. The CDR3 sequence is CASSLELAGVADTQYF. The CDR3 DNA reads TGTGCCAGCAGTTTAGAATTAGCGGGAGTTGCGGATACGCAGTATTTT.